The clone carrying this T cell receptor beta chain was observed a few times. This sample is drawn from a study of early T cells in non-severe SARS-CoV-2 infection. For the study at large: Bulk RNA from unsorted whole blood was sequenced; chains were unpaired.

V was cut by 3 bases and J by 9 bases, with 13 bases left in between. The germline CDR1 and CDR2 sequences are SGHKS and YYEKEE (reference sequence). This CDR3 has 13 amino acids. Unique molecular identifiers were added to individual cDNA molecules. Via MiXCR, TCRdb re-called the 5' RACE reads, giving one row per CDR3 protein. The sample shows about 81,000 distinct CDR3 sequences, around 5.6% of them seen only once. The rearrangement uses TRBV5-5 and TRBJ2-1; TRBD1 or TRBD2 may be the D gene (5 bases each). This TCR was recovered from an adult who was a healthcare worker with PCR-confirmed SARS-CoV-2 infection or an uninfected control (not recorded which). Sample: whole blood. CDR3 residues: CASSSTFGGEQFF. The DNA of the CDR3 is TGTGCCAGCAGCTCCACTTTTGGGGGTGAGCAGTTCTTC.